The 30 T cell receptor beta chains below all came from one sample that was sequenced in a study of T cell repertoires in cytomegalovirus infection. No antigen is known for these receptors. TCRdb independently ran MiXCR on the reads; one entry per CDR3 protein. The sample lists 100,000 to 150,000 distinct CDR3 sequences; around 25% were seen once. The sequencing input was PBMCs, sequenced either directly or after in vitro stimulation (not recorded which). The receptors derive from a human donor in good health (CMV status not recorded). Some clones in this sample may be carry-over from other donors' samples.

The rearrangement links TRBV6-5 to TRBJ2-7; a weak D match, TRBD2 (7 bases). The germline V gene has CDR1 MNHEY and CDR2 SVGAGI. There are 18 residues in the CDR3. The V gene lost 2 bases and the J gene lost 0 bases, with 20 bases spanning the gap. The CDR3 loop reads CASSYRGPSGHGSYEQYF. In DNA, the CDR3 is TGTGCCAGCAGTTACCGGGGGCCTAGCGGTCATGGCTCCTACGAGCAGTACTTC.

The chain recombines TRBV6-2 or TRBV6-3 with TRBJ2-5, with a weak D call TRBD2 (6 bases). This CDR3 region has 16 residues. V gave up 5 bases and J gave up 1 base, with 17 bases separating them. The germline V gene has CDR1 MNHEY and CDR2 SVGEGT. The CDR3 loop reads CASSGGKIGFQETQYF. The CDR3 DNA sequence: TGTGCCAGCAGTGGGGGGAAGATCGGCTTCCAAGAGACCCAGTACTTC.

The rearrangement joins TRBV7-3 to TRBJ2-3; TRBD2 is a possible D gene (5 bases). Germline lookup yields CDR1 SGHTA and CDR2 FQGTGA. V lost 3 bases and J lost 9, with 16 bases in between. The CDR3 is 14 residues long. CDR3 nucleotide sequence: TGTGCCAGCAGCTTCAACCGACGGACTGGGACGCAGTATTTT. Its translation: CASSFNRRTGTQYF.

In its sample, this clonotype was seen many times. The chain carries TRBV7-8 and TRBJ2-1; D gene ambiguous. The CDR3 is made up of 14 amino acids. Germline-derived CDR1 and CDR2 are SGHVS and FQNEAQ. V lost 3 bases and J 5 bases, leaving 11 bases between the germline ends. The chain's CDR3 is CASSLTPRDNEQFF. Written as DNA, the CDR3 is TGTGCCAGCAGCTTGACCCCAAGGGACAATGAGCAGTTCTTC.

The chain links TRBV6-2 or TRBV6-3 to TRBJ2-1; the match to TRBD2 covers 7 bases. The germline gives CDR1 MNHEY, CDR2 SVGEGT. V lost 8 bases to trimming and J lost 0 bases; unmatched junction nucleotides: 13. The CDR3 has 17 residues. The CDR3 reads CASSTERGGNSYNEQFF. In nucleotides, the CDR3 is TGTGCCAGCTCGACCGAGCGGGGCGGCAACTCCTACAATGAGCAGTTCTTC.

The chain couples TRBV6-8 to TRBJ1-2; 8 nucleotides line up with TRBD1. The CDR3 loop spans 17 amino acids. With V trimmed by 6 bases and J by 4 bases, 16 bases remained unmatched. The germline gives CDR1 MNHGY, CDR2 SAAAGT. The CDR3 sequence is CASSHMGGGGTGYGYTF. CDR3 DNA sequence: TGTGCCAGCAGCCACATGGGGGGAGGGGGGACAGGCTATGGCTACACCTTC.

The rearrangement uses TRBV6-1 and TRBJ2-5; tentative D call: TRBD1 (6 bases). The CDR3 length is 14 residues. The V gene lost 5 bases and the J gene lost 4 bases, with 14 bases spanning the gap. Germline values: CDR1 MNHNS, CDR2 SASEGT. The CDR3 DNA reads TGTGCCAGCAGTACGGACAGTCGCCCAGAGACCCAGTACTTC. Protein: CASSTDSRPETQYF.

A few counts support this clonotype. The CDR3 nucleotides read TGCAGTGCTAGTCCTAGCGCGACCTACGAGCAGTACTTC. This translates into CSASPSATYEQYF. This rearrangement joins TRBV20-1 to TRBJ2-7; D perhaps matches TRBD2 (6 bases). The CDR3 totals 13 residues. V lost 3 bases and J lost 2, with 11 bases in between. Germline-derived CDR1 and CDR2 are DFQATT and SNEGSKA (reference sequence).

This clonotype was counted ten times or more. The chain carries TRBV7-6 and TRBJ2-7; TRBD1 might be the D (6 bases). Germline V gives CDR1 SGHVS, CDR2 FNYEAQ. CDR3 length equals 16 residues. V lost 5 bases and J lost 2, with 19 bases in between. The CDR3 loop reads CASSPLGAGLTYEQYF. Here the CDR3 DNA reads TGTGCCAGCAGCCCGTTGGGGGCAGGTTTAACCTACGAGCAGTACTTC.

The rearrangement joins TRBV7-9 to TRBJ2-7, with D tentatively TRBD2 (6 bases). The CDR3 consists of 11 residues. Germline-derived CDR1 and CDR2 are SEHNR and FQNEAQ (reference sequence). V shed 11 bases and J shed 6 bases, with 14 bases lying between them. CDR3 sequence reads: CALSRRGEQYF. CDR3 nucleotide sequence: TGTGCCTTATCAAGGAGGGGCGAGCAGTACTTC.

This clonotype was counted a few times. V and J are TRBV7-2 and TRBJ2-3; D ambiguous. V dropped 7 bases and J dropped 2 bases, with 13 bases sitting between them. This CDR3 has 14 amino acids. Germline lookup yields CDR1 SGHTA and CDR2 FQGNSA. CDR3 DNA: TGTGCCAGCACCTTCGGCGGATTCACAGATACGCAGTATTTT. Protein sequence: CASTFGGFTDTQYF. The variable domain in full, completed from reference TRBV7-2 and TRBJ2-3, reads GAGVSQSPSNKVTEKGKDVELRCDPISGHTALYWYRQSLGQGLEFLIYFQGNSAPDKSGLPSDRFSAERTGGSVSTLTIQRTQQEDSAVYLCASTFGGFTDTQYFGPGTRLTVL.

The table lists this clonotype with many counts. CDR3 nucleotides: TGTGCCAGCACCCGGGGTGGGCAAGAGACCCAGTACTTC. Its translation is CASTRGGQETQYF. The genes are TRBV7-2 and TRBJ2-5; possibly TRBD2 for D (5 bases). Trimming took off 7 bases at V and 2 bases at J, with 11 bases between the two ends. The CDR3 is made up of 13 amino acids. From germline, CDR1 is SGHTA and CDR2 FQGNSA.

V is TRBV6-2 or TRBV6-3 and J is TRBJ2-1; 7 bases agree with TRBD1. The CDR3 runs to 15 residues. The J segment lost 0 bases and the V segment lost 6 bases, leaving 5 bases of the junction unmatched. Germline V CDR1 and CDR2: MNHEY, SVGEGT. CDR3 sequence: CASRTGTASYNEQFF. In DNA, the CDR3 is TGTGCCAGCAGGACCGGGACAGCCTCCTACAATGAGCAGTTCTTC.

The gene calls are TRBV28 and TRBJ2-7, with 14 bases identical to TRBD2. The CDR3 length is 18 residues. J was trimmed by 5 bases and V by 6 bases; bases with no gene match: 15. Germline-derived CDR1 and CDR2 are MDHEN and SYDVKM. DNA of the CDR3: TGTGCCAGCAGCCCGCCGGCCCCGGGGGGACTAGCGGGAGACGAGCAGTACTTC. Translated, it gives CASSPPAPGGLAGDEQYF. The variable domain in full, completed from reference TRBV28 and TRBJ2-7, reads DVKVTQSSRYLVKRTGEKVFLECVQDMDHENMFWYRQDPGLGLRLIYFSYDVKMKEKGDIPEGYSVSREKKERFSLILESASTNQTSMYLCASSPPAPGGLAGDEQYFGPGTRLTVT.

This clonotype appeared a few times. The V gene is TRBV12-5, the J gene TRBJ2-1; 7 bases map to TRBD1. The CDR3 contains 16 residues. The V segment lost 2 bases and the J segment 5 bases; nucleotides outside the gene matches: 9. Germline CDR1 LGHNT, CDR2 FRNRAP. The CDR3 nucleotides read TGTGCTAGTGGTTTGAAGGTGGTCAGGGGGAACAATGAGCAGTTCTTC. Translated: CASGLKVVRGNNEQFF.

This clonotype was observed at least ten times. This sequence joins TRBV7-2 and TRBJ2-3, with D unclear. This CDR3 has 13 residues. V gave up 4 bases and J gave up 4 bases, with 9 bases separating them. Germline CDR1 reads SGHTA; CDR2 reads FQGNSA. This CDR3 reads CASSYSLADTQYF. CDR3 bases: TGTGCCAGCAGCTACTCTTTGGCAGATACGCAGTATTTT.

This clonotype was seen ten or more times. V and J are TRBV7-8 and TRBJ1-1; TRBD1 might be the D (5 bases). The CDR3 length is 14 residues. CDR1 and CDR2 (germline): SGHVS, FQNEAQ. Trimming removed 0 bases at V and 6 bases at J, with 11 bases between. CDR3 DNA: TGTGCCAGCAGCTTAGCGGGGCAGTTGGCTGAAGCTTTCTTT. It translates to CASSLAGQLAEAFF. The full variable domain, with the rest looked up from reference TRBV7-8 and TRBJ1-1, is GAGVSQSPRYKVAKRGQDVALRCDPISGHVSLFWYQQALGQGPEFLTYFQNEAQLDKSGLPSDRFFAERPEGSVSTLKIQRTQQEDSAVYLCASSLAGQLAEAFFGQGTRLTVV.

This rearrangement joins TRBV5-1 to TRBJ2-2; TRBD1 might be the D (6 bases). Trimming shortened V by 4 bases and J by 1 base, and 8 bases separated the two germline ends. CDR3 length: 14 residues. CDR1 is SGHRS and CDR2 is YFSETQ in the germline V gene. The CDR3 sequence: CASSRQENTGELFF. CDR3 bases: TGCGCCAGCAGCCGACAGGAGAACACCGGGGAGCTGTTTTTT.

This clonotype was recorded a few times. This chain links TRBV25-1 with TRBJ2-1; D not resolved. The CDR3 is made up of 11 amino acids. The V gene lost 5 bases and the J gene lost 9 bases, with 8 bases spanning the gap. Germline V gene data show CDR1 as MGHDK and CDR2 as SYGVNS. CDR3 amino acids: CASSRSVEQFF. The CDR3 nucleotides read TGTGCCAGCAGTAGGTCCGTTGAGCAGTTCTTC.

This clonotype showed up many times. The V and J genes are TRBV7-2 and TRBJ2-2; D is possibly TRBD2 (6 bases). Germline loops: CDR1 SGHTA, CDR2 FQGNSA. Trimming took off 2 bases at V and 3 bases at J, with 13 bases between the two ends. CDR3 length equals 16 residues. CDR3 DNA sequence: TGTGCCAGCAGCTTACTTAGCGGCCCTTACACCGGGGAGCTGTTTTTT. Protein product: CASSLLSGPYTGELFF.

This clonotype appeared many times. This sequence joins TRBV6-2 or TRBV6-3 and TRBJ2-5; 7 bases map to TRBD2. Germline V lookup: CDR1 MNHEY, CDR2 SVGEGT. J lost 4 bases, V lost 11 bases, and 13 bases had no gene match. The CDR3 sequence is 14 residues long. The CDR3 here is CAGRRSGGRETQYF. The CDR3, as DNA: TGTGCCGGCCGAAGGTCGGGGGGACGAGAGACCCAGTACTTC.

The chain is built from TRBV30 and TRBJ2-6; D not resolved. The length of the CDR3 is 14 residues. Trimming pared 7 bases from V and 3 bases from J, leaving 13 bases between. CDR1 is GTSNPN and CDR2 is SVGIG in the germline V gene (reference sequence). This CDR3 is CASANLLGANVLTF. CDR3 nucleotides: TGTGCCTCGGCCAATTTGCTTGGGGCCAACGTCCTGACTTTC.

This clonotype was found a few times. Written as DNA, the CDR3 is TGTGCCAGCAGTTTAAACGAGTACAATGAGCAGTTCTTC. Its protein product is CASSLNEYNEQFF. The chain carries TRBV12-3 or TRBV12-4 and TRBJ2-1; D unresolved. The V end was cut by 2 bases, the J end by 4 bases, with 6 bases between. This CDR3 has 13 amino acids.

The chain carries TRBV12-3 or TRBV12-4 and TRBJ1-1; maybe TRBD1 (5 bases). Between the trimmed V and J ends, which lost 8 bases and 2 bases, there was a span of 15 bases. The CDR3 length is 14 residues. The CDR3 here is CASPAQGFNTEAFF. As DNA, the CDR3 is TGTGCCAGCCCCGCCCAGGGATTTAACACTGAAGCTTTCTTT.

In this sample, this clonotype turned up a few times. The V call is TRBV11-3, the J call TRBJ2-3; the D is unclear. Per germline, CDR1 SGHNT and CDR2 YENEEA. CDR3 length: 11 amino acids. The V gene lost 5 bases and the J gene lost 5 bases, with 5 bases spanning the gap. CDR3 DNA: TGTGCCAGCAGCCCCCGAGATACGCAGTATTTT. Amino acid sequence: CASSPRDTQYF.

In this sample, this clonotype turned up many times. CDR3 loop: CASRPGTGVPDTQYF. In nucleotides, the CDR3 is TGTGCCAGCAGGCCCGGGACAGGGGTGCCAGATACGCAGTATTTT. This chain joins TRBV7-8 and TRBJ2-3; 10 bases map to TRBD1. V lost 6 bases, J lost 4 bases, and 7 bases stayed unmatched. Germline CDR1 reads SGHVS; CDR2 reads FQNEAQ. The CDR3 runs to 15 residues.

This chain links TRBV6-1 with TRBJ2-3; 7 bases are a match to TRBD1. Germline trimming cut 5 bases from V and 6 bases from J; bases unmatched to any gene: 5. This CDR3 spans 13 amino acids. Looked up from germline, CDR1 is MNHNS and CDR2 is SASEGT. DNA for the CDR3: TGTGCCAGCAGTACAACAGGGGCGGATACGCAGTATTTT. Its protein product is CASSTTGADTQYF.

The chain has TRBV2 and TRBJ1-1, with D unclear. V was trimmed by 2 bases and J by 1 base, leaving 11 bases between them. This CDR3 spans 15 amino acids. Germline V gene lookup returns CDR1 SNHLY and CDR2 FYNNEI. The CDR3 coding sequence is TGTGCCAGCAGTGAAACGGCAGTGAAGAACACTGAAGCTTTCTTT. This translates into CASSETAVKNTEAFF.

The chain links TRBV20-1 to TRBJ2-1; D uncertain. CDR3 size: 13 residues. With 7 bases removed from V and 0 bases from J, the gap between germline ends came to 10 bases. Germline V gene sequence: CDR1 DFQATT, CDR2 SNEGSKA (reference sequence). CDR3 DNA: TGCAGTGTCCCAGCGAACTCCTACAATGAGCAGTTCTTC. Translated: CSVPANSYNEQFF.

The genes are TRBV7-8 and TRBJ2-2; perhaps TRBD2 as D (5 bases). V lost 4 bases and J 1 base, leaving 16 bases between the germline ends. The CDR3 extends over 17 amino acids. CDR1 SGHVS and CDR2 FQNEAQ come from the germline V gene. In DNA, the CDR3 is TGTGCCAGCAGCTCTACAGCGGTAGGAGGGAACACCGGGGAGCTGTTTTTT. Translated: CASSSTAVGGNTGELFF. The whole variable domain, filled in from reference TRBV7-8 and TRBJ2-2, reads GAGVSQSPRYKVAKRGQDVALRCDPISGHVSLFWYQQALGQGPEFLTYFQNEAQLDKSGLPSDRFFAERPEGSVSTLKIQRTQQEDSAVYLCASSSTAVGGNTGELFFGEGSRLTVL.